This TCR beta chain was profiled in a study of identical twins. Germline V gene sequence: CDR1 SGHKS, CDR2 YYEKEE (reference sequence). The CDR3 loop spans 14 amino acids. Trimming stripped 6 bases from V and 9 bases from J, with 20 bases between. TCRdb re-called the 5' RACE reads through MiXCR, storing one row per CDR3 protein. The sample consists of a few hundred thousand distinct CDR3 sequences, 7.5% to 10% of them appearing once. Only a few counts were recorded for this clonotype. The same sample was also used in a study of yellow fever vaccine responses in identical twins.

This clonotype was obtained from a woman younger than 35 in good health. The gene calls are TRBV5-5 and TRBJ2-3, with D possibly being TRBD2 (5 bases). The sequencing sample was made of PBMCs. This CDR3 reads CASTTRTASNTQYF. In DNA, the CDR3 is TGTGCCAGCACCACTAGGACCGCCTCGAACACGCAGTATTTT.